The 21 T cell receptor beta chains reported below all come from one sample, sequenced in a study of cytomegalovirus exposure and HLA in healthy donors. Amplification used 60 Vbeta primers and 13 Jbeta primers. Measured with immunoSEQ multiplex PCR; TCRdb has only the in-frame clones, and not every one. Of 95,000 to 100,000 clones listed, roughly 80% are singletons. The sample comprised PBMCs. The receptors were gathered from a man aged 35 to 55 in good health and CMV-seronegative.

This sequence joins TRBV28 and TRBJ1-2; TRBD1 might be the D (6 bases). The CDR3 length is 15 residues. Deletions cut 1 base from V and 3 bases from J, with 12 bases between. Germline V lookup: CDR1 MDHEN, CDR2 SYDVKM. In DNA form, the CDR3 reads TGTGCCAGCAGTTTATACAGGGATGGGGACTATGGCTACACCTTC. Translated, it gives CASSLYRDGDYGYTF.

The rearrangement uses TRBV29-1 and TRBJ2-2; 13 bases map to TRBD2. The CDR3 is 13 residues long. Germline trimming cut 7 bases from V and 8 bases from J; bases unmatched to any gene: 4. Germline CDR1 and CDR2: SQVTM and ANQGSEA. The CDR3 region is CSAGTSGVGELFF. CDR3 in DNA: TGCAGCGCCGGGACTAGCGGGGTTGGGGAGCTGTTTTTT.

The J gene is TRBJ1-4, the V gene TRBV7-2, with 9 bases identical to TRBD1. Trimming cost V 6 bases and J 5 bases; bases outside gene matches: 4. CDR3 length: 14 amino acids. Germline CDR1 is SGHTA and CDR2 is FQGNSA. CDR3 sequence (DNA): TGTGCCAGCAGAACAGGGGGCACAAATGAAAAACTGTTTTTT. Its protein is CASRTGGTNEKLFF.

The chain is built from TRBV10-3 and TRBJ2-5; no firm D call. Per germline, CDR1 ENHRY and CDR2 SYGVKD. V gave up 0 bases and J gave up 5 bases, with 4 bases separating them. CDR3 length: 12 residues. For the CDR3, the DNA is TGTGCCATCAGTGAGTCGAGGGAGACCCAGTACTTC. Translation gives CAISESRETQYF.

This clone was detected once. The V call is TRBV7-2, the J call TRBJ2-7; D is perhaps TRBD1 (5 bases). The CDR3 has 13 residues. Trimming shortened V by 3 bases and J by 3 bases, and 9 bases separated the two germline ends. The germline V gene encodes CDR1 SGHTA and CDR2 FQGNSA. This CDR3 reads CASSFGAGYEQYF. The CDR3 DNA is TGTGCCAGCAGCTTTGGGGCCGGCTACGAGCAGTACTTC.

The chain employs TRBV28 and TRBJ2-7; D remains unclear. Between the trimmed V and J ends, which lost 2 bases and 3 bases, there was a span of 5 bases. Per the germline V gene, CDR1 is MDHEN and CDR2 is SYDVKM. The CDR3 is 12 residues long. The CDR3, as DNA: TGTGCCAGCAGTTTAGCGAGCTACGAGCAGTACTTC. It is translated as CASSLASYEQYF.

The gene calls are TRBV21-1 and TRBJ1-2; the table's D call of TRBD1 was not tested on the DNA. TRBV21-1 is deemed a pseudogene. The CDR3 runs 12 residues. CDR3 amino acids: CASSRQNYGYTF. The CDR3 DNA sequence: TGTGCCAGCAGCAGACAAAACTATGGCTACACCTTC.

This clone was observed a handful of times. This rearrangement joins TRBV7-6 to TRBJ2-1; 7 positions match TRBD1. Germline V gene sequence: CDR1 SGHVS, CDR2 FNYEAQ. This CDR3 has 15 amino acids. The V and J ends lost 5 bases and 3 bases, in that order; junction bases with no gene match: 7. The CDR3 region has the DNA TGTGCCAGCAGCCCTCAGACAGGGAACTACAATGAGCAGTTCTTC. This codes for CASSPQTGNYNEQFF.

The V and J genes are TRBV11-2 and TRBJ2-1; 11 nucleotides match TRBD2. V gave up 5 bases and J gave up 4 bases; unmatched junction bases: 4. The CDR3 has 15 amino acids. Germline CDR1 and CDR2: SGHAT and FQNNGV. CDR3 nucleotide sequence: TGTGCCAGCAGCCCCACTAGCGGGAGTTACAATGAGCAGTTCTTC. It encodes CASSPTSGSYNEQFF.

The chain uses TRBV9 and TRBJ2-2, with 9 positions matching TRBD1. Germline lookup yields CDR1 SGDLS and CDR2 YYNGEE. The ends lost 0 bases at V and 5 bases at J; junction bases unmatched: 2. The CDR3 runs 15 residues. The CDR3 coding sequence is TGTGCCAGCAGCGTAGATGGACAGGGGACCGGGGAGCTGTTTTTT. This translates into CASSVDGQGTGELFF.

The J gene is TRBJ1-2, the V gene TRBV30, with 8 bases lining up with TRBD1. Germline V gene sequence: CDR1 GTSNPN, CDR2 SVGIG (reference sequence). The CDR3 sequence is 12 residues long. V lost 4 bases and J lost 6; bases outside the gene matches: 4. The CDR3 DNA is TGTGCCTGGACAGGGGGCTGGAATGGCTACACCTTC. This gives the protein CAWTGGWNGYTF.

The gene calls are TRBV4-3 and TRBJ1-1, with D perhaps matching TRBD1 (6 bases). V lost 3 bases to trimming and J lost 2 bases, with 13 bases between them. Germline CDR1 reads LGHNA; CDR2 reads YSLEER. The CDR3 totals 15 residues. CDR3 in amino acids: CASSHLQGRNTEAFF. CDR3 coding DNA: TGCGCCAGCAGCCACCTACAGGGACGTAACACTGAAGCTTTCTTT.

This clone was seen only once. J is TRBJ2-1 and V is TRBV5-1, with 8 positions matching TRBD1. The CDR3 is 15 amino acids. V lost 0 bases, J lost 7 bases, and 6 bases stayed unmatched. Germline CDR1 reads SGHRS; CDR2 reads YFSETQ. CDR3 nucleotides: TGCGCCAGCAGCTTGGACAGGGGGATTGGGAATGAGCAGTTCTTC. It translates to CASSLDRGIGNEQFF.

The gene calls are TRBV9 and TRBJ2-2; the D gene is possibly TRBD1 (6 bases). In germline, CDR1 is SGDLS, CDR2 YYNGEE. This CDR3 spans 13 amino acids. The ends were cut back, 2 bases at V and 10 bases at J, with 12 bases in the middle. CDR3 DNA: TGTGCCAGCAGCGTCCGGACAGACCAGGAGCTGTTTTTT. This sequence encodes CASSVRTDQELFF.

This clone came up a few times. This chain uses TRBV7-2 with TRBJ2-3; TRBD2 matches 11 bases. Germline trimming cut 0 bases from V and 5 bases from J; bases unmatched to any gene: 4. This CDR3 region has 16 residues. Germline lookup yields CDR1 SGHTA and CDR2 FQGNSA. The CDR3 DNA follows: TGTGCCAGCAGCTTAGCTAGCGGGAGGGCCGGAGATACGCAGTATTTT. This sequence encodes CASSLASGRAGDTQYF.

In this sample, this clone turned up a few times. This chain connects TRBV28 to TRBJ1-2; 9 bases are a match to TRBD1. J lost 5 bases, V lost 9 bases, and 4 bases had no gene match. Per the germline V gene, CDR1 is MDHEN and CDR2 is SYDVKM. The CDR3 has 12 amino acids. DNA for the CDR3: TGTGCCAGTTGGGACAGGGATTATGGCTACACCTTC. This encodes CASWDRDYGYTF.

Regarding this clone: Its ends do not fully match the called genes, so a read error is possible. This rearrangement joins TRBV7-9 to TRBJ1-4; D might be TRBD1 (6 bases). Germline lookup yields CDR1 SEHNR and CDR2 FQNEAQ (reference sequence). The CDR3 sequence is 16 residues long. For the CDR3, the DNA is TGTTCCAGCAGGCGAACAGGGTATCCAACTAATGAAAAACTGTTTTTT. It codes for CSSRRTGYPTNEKLFF.

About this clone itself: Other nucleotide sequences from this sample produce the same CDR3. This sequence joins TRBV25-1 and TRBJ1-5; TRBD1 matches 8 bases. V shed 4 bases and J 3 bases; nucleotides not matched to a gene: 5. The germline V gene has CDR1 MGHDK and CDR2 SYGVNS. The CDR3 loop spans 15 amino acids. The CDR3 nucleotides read TGTGCCAGCAGTGCAACAGGGGGAATCAATCAGCCCCAGCATTTT. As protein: CASSATGGINQPQHF.

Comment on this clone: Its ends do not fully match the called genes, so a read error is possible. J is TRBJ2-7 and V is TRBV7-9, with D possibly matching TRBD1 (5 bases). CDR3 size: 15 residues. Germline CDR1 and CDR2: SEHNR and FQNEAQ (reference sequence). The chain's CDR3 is CSSSLLSGAAYEQYF. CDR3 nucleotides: TGTTCCAGCAGCTTGTTGTCTGGGGCGGCTTACGAGCAGTACTTC.

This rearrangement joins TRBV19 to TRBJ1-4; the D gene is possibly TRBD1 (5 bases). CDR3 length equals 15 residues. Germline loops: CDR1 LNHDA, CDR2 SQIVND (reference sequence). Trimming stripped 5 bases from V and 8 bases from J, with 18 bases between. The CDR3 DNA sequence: TGTGCCAGTAGTCTACCCGGCGGGGGTAAAGAAAAACTGTTTTTT. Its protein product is CASSLPGGGKEKLFF.

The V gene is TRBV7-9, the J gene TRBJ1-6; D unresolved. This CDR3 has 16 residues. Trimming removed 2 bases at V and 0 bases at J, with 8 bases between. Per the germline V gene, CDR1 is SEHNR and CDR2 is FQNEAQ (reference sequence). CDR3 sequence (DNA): TGTGCCAGCAGCTTAATGTCACTCTCCTATAATTCACCCCTCCACTTT. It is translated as CASSLMSLSYNSPLHF.